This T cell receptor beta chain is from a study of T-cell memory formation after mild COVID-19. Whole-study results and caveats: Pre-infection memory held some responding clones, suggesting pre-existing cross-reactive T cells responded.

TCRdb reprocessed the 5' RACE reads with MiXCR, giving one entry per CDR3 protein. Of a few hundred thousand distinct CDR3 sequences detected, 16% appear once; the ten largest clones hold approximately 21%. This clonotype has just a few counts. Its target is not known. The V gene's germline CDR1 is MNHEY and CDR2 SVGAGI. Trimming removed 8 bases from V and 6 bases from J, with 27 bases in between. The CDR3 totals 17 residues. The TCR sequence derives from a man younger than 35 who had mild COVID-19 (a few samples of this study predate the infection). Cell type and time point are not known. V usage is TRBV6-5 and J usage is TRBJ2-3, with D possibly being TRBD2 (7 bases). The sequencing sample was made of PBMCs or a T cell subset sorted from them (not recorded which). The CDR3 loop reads CASGLQPLAGAGDTQYF. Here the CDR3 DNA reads TGTGCCAGCGGCCTGCAACCGCTGGCGGGGGCCGGGGATACGCAGTATTTT.